This T cell receptor (beta chain) was profiled in a study of blood T cell repertoires in COVID-19 (TCRdb year 2020). With respect to the entire study: Samples covering the acute and convalescent phases of COVID-19 were provided by collaborators in the United States, Italy and Spain. The prospective study material was composed of cDNA or gDNA derived from T cells, B-cell-depleted T cells, or PBMCs. Subjects who had been exposed to COVID-19, were actively infected with it, or had recovered from it provided the deeply sampled blood TCRbeta repertoires that made up the dataset. The repertoires were made available in a free public database intended to serve as a resource for research on the immune response to SARS-CoV-2. The samples were drawn from two sources: the first 160 participants of the ongoing ImmuneRACE study, and 1,254 subjects contributed by 6 global collaborators. Sample metadata almost always included a de-identified subject ID, COVID-19 status, age in years and sex. HLA class I and class II types, where available, came from metadata supplied by the sample provider rather than from assay-based typing.

This clone was picked up a small number of times. Its target antigen remains unknown. No base quality values were provided; no much bigger clone lies one nucleotide off. Reading from cysteine to phenylalanine, the CDR3 counts 17 amino acids. The only DNA kept is the CDR3, 51 bases in frame from the first base. Trimming costs V 5 bases and J 0 bases, and their ends lie 18 bases apart. CDR1 and CDR2, looked up from the germline V gene, are SGHTA and FQGTGA. TCRbeta CDR3 regions were amplified from genomic DNA using the immunoSEQ Assay, a bias-controlled multiplex PCR. Concerning the study's data processing: Within the assay, amplification of reference gene primers was used to estimate how many nucleated cells each sample contained. Sequence reads were collapsed and filtered to measure the absolute abundance of every unique TCRbeta CDR3 rearrangement. For each sample, productive Simpson clonality was calculated as the square root of Simpson's diversity index across productive rearrangements. Not all clones reach the TCRdb copy of this immuneACCESS table, which keeps in-frame sequences only. Checked studies attribute under half of the gap to unresolved V genes and leave the rest unexplained. The V and J calls and clone size come from that table; D and trimming were worked out from the DNA. For this sample there are under 300,000 clones; approximately 90% appear just once. Together, the top ten hold 8.8% of the sample.

Participants in the prospective study were aged about 18 to 95 years, lived in under 30 United States geographic areas, and enrolled through a virtual design. In the prospective study, cohorts were assigned on the basis of participant-reported clinical history obtained from a screening survey and a study questionnaire. For ImmuneRACE Cohort 3, a participant was defined as recovered based on two consecutive negative NP/OP PCR tests, clearance by a healthcare professional, or resolution of symptoms. Each participant in the prospective study had whole blood, serum and a nasopharyngeal or oropharyngeal swab collected by mobile phlebotomists. Additional blood draws and questionnaires over a roughly two-month period could optionally be provided by prospective study participants. Blood samples from the prospective study were shipped frozen or at room temperature prior to DNA extraction. Study-wide findings and limitations: Clinical and demographic metadata were provided uncurated, with the amount varying by source and participant.

The clonotype originates from a man aged 35 to 55 who had recovered from COVID-19. The chain joins TRBV7-3 to TRBJ2-3, and possibly TRBD1, on 6 matching bases. The sequenced sample consisted of PBMCs or T cells enriched from blood (not recorded which). The nucleotide sequence is TGTGCCAGCAGCCACGGGACAACACGCTACAGCACAGATACGCAGTATTTT. Its amino acids are CASSHGTTRYSTDTQYF.